One sample yielded the 8 T cell receptor beta chains listed below, sequenced in a study of metastatic and nonmetastatic thyroid tumors. Every patient was untreated before thyroid surgery. Using MiXCR, TCRdb re-called clones from the PCR reads. The profile shows 30,000 to 35,000 clones, approximately 15% of them singletons. The specimen sequenced was blood. These receptors originate from a female donor with papillary thyroid cancer or a benign thyroid nodule (not recorded which). Some clones in this sample may be carry-over from other donors' samples.

Many counts were recorded for this clone. For the CDR3, the DNA is TGCAGTGCTAGATCTTTGGGTGGGTCAAATGAAAAACTGTTTTTT. It is translated as CSARSLGGSNEKLFF. The chain couples TRBV20-1 to TRBJ1-4; D not resolved. V lost 2 bases and J 5 bases, leaving 15 bases between the germline ends. Germline V gene sequence: CDR1 DFQATT, CDR2 SNEGSKA (reference sequence). This CDR3 contains 15 residues.

This clone came up many times. V gene TRBV9 combines with J gene TRBJ1-2, with D perhaps matching TRBD1 (6 bases). The V end lost 4 bases, the J end lost 4 bases, and 17 bases lay between the germline ends. CDR1 is SGDLS and CDR2 is YYNGEE in the germline V gene. The CDR3 contains 15 residues. CDR3 nucleotides: TGTGCCAGCAGCCTCCGACACGGACAGTTCTATGGCTACACCTTC. Translating it yields CASSLRHGQFYGYTF.

The V call is TRBV6-1, the J call TRBJ1-1; the D is unclear. Germline CDR1 is MNHNS and CDR2 is SASEGT. This CDR3 contains 13 residues. With 7 bases removed from V and 4 bases from J, the gap between germline ends came to 13 bases. CDR3 region: CASTMVGSTEAFF. The CDR3 nucleotides are TGTGCCAGCACCATGGTTGGCAGCACTGAAGCTTTCTTT.

This clone was counted at least ten times. Additional DNA sequences in this sample encode the identical CDR3. The genes are TRBV2 and TRBJ1-1; D call uncertain. This CDR3 is built from 13 residues. The germline V gene encodes CDR1 SNHLY and CDR2 FYNNEI. Trimming shortened V by 4 bases and J by 1 base, and 7 bases separated the two germline ends. CDR3: CASSGKENTEAFF. CDR3 coding DNA: TGTGCCAGCAGTGGAAAAGAGAACACTGAAGCTTTCTTT.

The table lists this clone with many counts. This rearrangement joins TRBV3-1 to TRBJ1-1; D is unresolved. The CDR3 extends over 13 amino acids. Trimming took off 7 bases at V and 5 bases at J, with 14 bases between the two ends. Germline CDR1 and CDR2: LGHDT and YNNKEL (reference sequence). The CDR3 sequence is CASTLRAGTEAFF. CDR3 nucleotide sequence: TGTGCCAGCACGCTGCGGGCGGGGACTGAAGCTTTCTTT.

This clone has ten or more counts. The chain recombines TRBV5-1 with TRBJ2-3; D uncertain. Germline CDR1 SGHRS, CDR2 YFSETQ. V was clipped by 4 bases and J by 0 bases, with 12 bases between them. The CDR3 loop spans 15 amino acids. In DNA, the CDR3 is TGCGCCAGCAGCCGGACCCGGATAAGCACAGATACGCAGTATTTT. Translating gives CASSRTRISTDTQYF.

The chain couples TRBV7-2 to TRBJ1-1; 8 nucleotides line up with TRBD1. Trimming took 5 bases from V and 3 from J; bases not matched to a gene: 8. Looked up from germline, CDR1 is SGHTA and CDR2 is FQGNSA. CDR3 length: 15 amino acids. CDR3 nucleotide sequence: TGTGCCAGCAGCCCAGGGACAGGTGGCTACACTGAAGCTTTCTTT. The encoded protein is CASSPGTGGYTEAFF.

This clone has a handful of counts. Sequence at one end of the junction differs from germline and may be a read error. This CDR3 is CIVDPGSNYGYTF. For the CDR3, the DNA is TGTATCGTGGATCCGGGGTCTAACTATGGCTACACCTTC. The chain joins TRBV29-1 to TRBJ1-2; D not certain. The CDR3 loop spans 13 amino acids. In germline, CDR1 is SQVTM, CDR2 ANQGSEA.